The clone carrying this T cell receptor (beta chain) was recorded many times. Mismatch with germline at one junction end may stem from a read error. The sample is drawn from a study of identical twins. TCRdb called the 5' RACE reads again in MiXCR, with one record for every CDR3 protein. The table has approximately 680,000 distinct CDR3 sequences, 7.1% seen once; the top ten hold 1.5% to 2%. This CDR3 contains 10 residues. Healthy Caucasian individuals made up all the donors. These data are also associated with another study on yellow fever vaccine responses in identical twins.

This chain links TRBV12-3 or TRBV12-4 with TRBJ1-5; D unclear. The clonotype comes from a woman aged 18-35 years in good health. Source material: PBMCs. CDR3 region: CPSIGQPQHF. CDR3 DNA sequence: TGTCCCAGCATTGGTCAGCCCCAGCATTTT.